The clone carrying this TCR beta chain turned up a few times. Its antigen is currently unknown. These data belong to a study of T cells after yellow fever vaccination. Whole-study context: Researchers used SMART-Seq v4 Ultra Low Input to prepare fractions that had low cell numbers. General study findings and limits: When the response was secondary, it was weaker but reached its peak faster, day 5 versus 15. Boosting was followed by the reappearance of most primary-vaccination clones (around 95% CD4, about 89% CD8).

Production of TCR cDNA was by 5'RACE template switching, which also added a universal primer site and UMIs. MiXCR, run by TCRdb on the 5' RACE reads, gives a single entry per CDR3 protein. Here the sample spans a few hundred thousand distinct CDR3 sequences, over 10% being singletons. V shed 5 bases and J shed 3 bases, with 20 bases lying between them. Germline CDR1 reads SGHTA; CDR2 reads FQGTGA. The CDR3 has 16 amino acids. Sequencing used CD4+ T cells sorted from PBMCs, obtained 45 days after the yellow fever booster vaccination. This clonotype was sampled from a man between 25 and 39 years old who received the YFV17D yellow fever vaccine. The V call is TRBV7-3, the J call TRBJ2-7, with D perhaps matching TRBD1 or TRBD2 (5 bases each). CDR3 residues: CASSPKGPLPLYEQYF. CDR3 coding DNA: TGTGCCAGCAGCCCAAAGGGACCTCTACCCCTCTACGAGCAGTACTTC. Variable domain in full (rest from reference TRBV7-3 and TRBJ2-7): GAGVSQTPSNKVTEKGKYVELRCDPISGHTALYWYRQSLGQGPEFLIYFQGTGAADDSGLPNDRFFAVRPEGSVSTLKIQRTERGDSAVYLCASSPKGPLPLYEQYFGPGTRLTVT.